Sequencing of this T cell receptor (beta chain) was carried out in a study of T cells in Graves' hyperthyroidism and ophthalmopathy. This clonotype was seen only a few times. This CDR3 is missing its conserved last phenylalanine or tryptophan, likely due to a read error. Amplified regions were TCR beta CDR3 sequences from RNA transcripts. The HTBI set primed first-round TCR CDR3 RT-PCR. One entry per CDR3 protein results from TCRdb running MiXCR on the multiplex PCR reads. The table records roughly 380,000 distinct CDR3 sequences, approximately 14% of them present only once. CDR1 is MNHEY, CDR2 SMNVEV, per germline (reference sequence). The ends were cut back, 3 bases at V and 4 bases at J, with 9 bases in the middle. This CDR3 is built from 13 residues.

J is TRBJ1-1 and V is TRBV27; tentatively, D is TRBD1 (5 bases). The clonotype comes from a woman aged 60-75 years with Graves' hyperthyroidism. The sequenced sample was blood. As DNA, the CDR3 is TGTGCCAGCAGTTTGATCGGGGGCACTGAAGCTTTCCTT. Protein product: CASSLIGGTEAFL.